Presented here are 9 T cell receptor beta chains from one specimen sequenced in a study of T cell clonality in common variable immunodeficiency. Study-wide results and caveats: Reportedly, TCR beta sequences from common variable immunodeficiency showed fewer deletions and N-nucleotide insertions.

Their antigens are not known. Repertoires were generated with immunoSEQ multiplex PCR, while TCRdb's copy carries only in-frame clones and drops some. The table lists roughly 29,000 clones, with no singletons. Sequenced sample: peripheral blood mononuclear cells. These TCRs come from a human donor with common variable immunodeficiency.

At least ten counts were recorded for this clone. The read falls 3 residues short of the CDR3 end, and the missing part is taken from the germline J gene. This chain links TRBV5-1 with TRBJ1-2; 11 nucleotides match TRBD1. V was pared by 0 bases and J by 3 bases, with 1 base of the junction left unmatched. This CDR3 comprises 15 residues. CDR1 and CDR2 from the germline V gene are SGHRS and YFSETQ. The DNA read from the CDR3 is TGCGCCAGCAGCTTGGGGACAGGGGGCTACTATGGC. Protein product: CASSLGTGGYYG. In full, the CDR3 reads CASSLGTGGYYGYTF.

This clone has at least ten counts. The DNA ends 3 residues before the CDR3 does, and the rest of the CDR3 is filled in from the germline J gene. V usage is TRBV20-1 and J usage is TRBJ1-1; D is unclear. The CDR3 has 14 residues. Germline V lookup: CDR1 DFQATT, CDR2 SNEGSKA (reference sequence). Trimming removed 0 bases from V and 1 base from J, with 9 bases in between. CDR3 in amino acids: CSARDYRANTEAFF. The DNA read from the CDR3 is TGCAGTGCTAGAGATTACAGAGCGAACACTGAA.

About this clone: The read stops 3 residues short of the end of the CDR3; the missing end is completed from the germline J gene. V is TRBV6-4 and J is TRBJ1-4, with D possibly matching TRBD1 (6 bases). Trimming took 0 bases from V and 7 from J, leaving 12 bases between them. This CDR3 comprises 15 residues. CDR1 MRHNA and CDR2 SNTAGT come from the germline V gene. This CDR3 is CASSDSGGRGEKLFF. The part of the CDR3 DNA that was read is TGTGCCAGCAGTGACTCGGGGGGGCGTGGTGAAAAA.

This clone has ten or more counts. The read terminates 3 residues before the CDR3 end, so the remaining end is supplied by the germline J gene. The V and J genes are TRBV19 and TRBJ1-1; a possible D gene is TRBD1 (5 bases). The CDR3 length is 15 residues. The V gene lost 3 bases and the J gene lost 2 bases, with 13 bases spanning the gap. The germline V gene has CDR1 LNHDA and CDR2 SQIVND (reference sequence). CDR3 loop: CASSIDRQLNTEAFF. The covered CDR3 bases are TGTGCCAGTAGTATCGACCGACAGCTAAACACTGAA.

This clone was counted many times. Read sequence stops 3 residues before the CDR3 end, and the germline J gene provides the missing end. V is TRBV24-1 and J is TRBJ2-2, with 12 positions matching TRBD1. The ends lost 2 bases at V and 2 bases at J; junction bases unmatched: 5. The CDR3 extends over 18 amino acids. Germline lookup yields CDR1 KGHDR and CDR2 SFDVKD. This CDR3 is CATSDSYGTGGNTGELFF. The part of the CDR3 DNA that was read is TGTGCCACCAGTGATTCCTACGGGACAGGGGGCAACACCGGGGAG.

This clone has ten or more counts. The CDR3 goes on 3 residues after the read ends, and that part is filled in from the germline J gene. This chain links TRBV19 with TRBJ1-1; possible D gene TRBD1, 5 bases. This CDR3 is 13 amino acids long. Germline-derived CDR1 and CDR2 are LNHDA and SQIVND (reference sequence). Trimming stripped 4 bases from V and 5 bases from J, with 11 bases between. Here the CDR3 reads CASSTHRGTEAFF. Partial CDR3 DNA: TGTGCCAGTAGTACCCACCGGGGGACTGAA.

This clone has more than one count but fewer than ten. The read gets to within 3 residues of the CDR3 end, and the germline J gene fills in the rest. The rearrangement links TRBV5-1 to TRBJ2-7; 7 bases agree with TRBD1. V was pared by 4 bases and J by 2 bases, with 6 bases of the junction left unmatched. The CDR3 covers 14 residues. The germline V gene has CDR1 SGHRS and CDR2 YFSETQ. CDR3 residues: CASSLSGTAYEQYF. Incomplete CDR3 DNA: TGCGCCAGCAGCCTGTCCGGGACAGCCTACGAG.

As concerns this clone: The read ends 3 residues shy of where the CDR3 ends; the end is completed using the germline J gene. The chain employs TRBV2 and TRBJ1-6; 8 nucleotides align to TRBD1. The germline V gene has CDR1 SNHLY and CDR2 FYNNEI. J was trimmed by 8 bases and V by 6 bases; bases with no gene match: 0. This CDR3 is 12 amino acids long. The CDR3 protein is CASRGQDSPLHF. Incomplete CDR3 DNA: TGTGCCAGCAGGGGACAGGATTCACCC. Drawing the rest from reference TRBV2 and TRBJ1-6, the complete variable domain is EPEVTQTPSHQVTQMGQEVILRCVPISNHLYFYWYRQILGQKVEFLVSFYNNEISEKSEIFDDQFSVERPDGSNFTLKIRSTKLEDSAMYFCASRGQDSPLHFGNGTRLTVT.

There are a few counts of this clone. Partial CDR3 DNA: TGTGCCTCCAGAGGGACTAGCGGGAGGGCGGGTGAG. This codes for CASRGTSGRAGE. The full CDR3 is CASRGTSGRAGEQFF. The chain combines TRBV11-2 with TRBJ2-1, with TRBD2 matching 16 bases. Coverage ceases 3 residues before the CDR3 finishes, and the germline J gene fills in the end. The CDR3 runs 15 residues. CDR1 SGHAT and CDR2 FQNNGV come from the germline V gene. After removal of 11 bases from V and 9 bases from J, the junction contained 10 bases not matched to a gene. Combining the CDR3 with reference TRBV11-2 and TRBJ2-1 gives the whole variable domain EAGVAQSPRYKIIEKRQSVAFWCNPISGHATLYWYQQILGQGPKLLIQFQNNGVVDDSQLPKDRFSAERLKGVDSTLKIQPAKLEDSAVYLCASRGTSGRAGEQFFGPGTRLTVL.